This T cell receptor beta chain appears in the sequencing data of a study of blood T cells in healthy people across ages. Study information: In model experiments, template switching was able to capture about one barcoded beta molecule for every two T cells that were present.

Broader study findings: The fall in TCR beta diversity per million T cells was roughly linear with age. Estimates of diversity drawn from one million T cells were considered underestimates.

Between the trimmed V and J ends, which lost 5 bases and 0 bases, there was a span of 10 bases. CDR1 is SGHVS, CDR2 FQNEAQ, per germline. The CDR3 is made up of 14 amino acids. This clonotype was found a few times. Its antigen is as yet unknown. With a J-beta primer mix and a sample-barcoded 5' primer, a second PCR ran about 7 to 12 cycles. TCRdb analysed the 5' RACE reads with MiXCR anew, one entry per CDR3 protein. The data show about 970,000 distinct CDR3 sequences, roughly 51% seen once. The chain has TRBV7-8 and TRBJ1-1; perhaps TRBD1 as D (6 bases). Material for sequencing was blood. This clonotype was sampled from a woman aged 55-69 years in good health. The CDR3 loop is CASSPRQVNTEAFF. The CDR3 nucleotides read TGTGCCAGCAGCCCACGACAGGTGAACACTGAAGCTTTCTTT.